This entry lists 8 T cell receptor beta chains sequenced from one sample in a study of cytomegalovirus exposure and HLA in healthy donors. The table came from immunoSEQ multiplex PCR; TCRdb's copy has only in-frame clones and leaves some out. The sample contains 200,000 or so clones, around 87% of which appear only once. Sequenced: PBMCs. The receptors here all came from a woman aged 18-29 years in good health and CMV-seropositive.

This chain links TRBV5-1 with TRBJ2-1; D is perhaps TRBD2 (5 bases). The CDR3 spans 14 residues. The V and J ends lost 0 bases and 13 bases respectively, with 17 bases between them. Germline V CDR1 and CDR2: SGHRS, YFSETQ. CDR3 nucleotides: TGCGCCAGCAGCTTGGCCGGGCTAGCAGCCTTCCAGTTCTTC. Translation: CASSLAGLAAFQFF. Supplemented by reference TRBV5-1 and TRBJ2-1, the full variable domain reads KAGVTQTPRYLIKTRGQQVTLSCSPISGHRSVSWYQQTPGQGLQFLFEYFSETQRNKGNFPGRFSGRQFSNSRSEMNVSTLELGDSALYLCASSLAGLAAFQFFGPGTRLTVL.

The chain is built from TRBV27 and TRBJ2-1, with 10 positions matching TRBD1. Germline loops: CDR1 MNHEY, CDR2 SMNVEV (reference sequence). This CDR3 comprises 17 residues. Unmatched junction bases numbered 9, after V lost 6 bases and J lost 1 base. The CDR3 loop is CASRTLSGQGSYNEQFF. For the CDR3, the DNA is TGTGCCAGCAGAACGCTTTCGGGACAGGGGTCCTACAATGAGCAGTTCTTC.

This chain connects TRBV30 to TRBJ1-2; TRBD1 aligns across 7 bases. CDR1 is GTSNPN and CDR2 is SVGIG in the germline V gene (reference sequence). This CDR3 region has 11 residues. Unmatched junction bases numbered 8, after V lost 6 bases and J lost 10 bases. As DNA, the CDR3 is TGTGCCTGCTCGACAGGGAGCGTCTACACCTTC. It is translated as CACSTGSVYTF.

This chain joins TRBV12-2 and TRBJ2-4; TRBD2, the D gene given by the table, was not confirmed from the DNA. TRBV12-2 is annotated as a pseudogene. This CDR3 is 16 amino acids long. CDR3 sequence reads: CASRFDRGEGEGIQYF. CDR3 DNA: TGTGCAAGTCGCTTCGACCGGGGGGAGGGCGAGGGCATTCAGTACTTC.

The V and J genes are TRBV5-6 and TRBJ2-7, with 7 bases that match TRBD2. V lost 0 bases to trimming and J lost 4 bases; unmatched junction nucleotides: 7. The CDR3 runs to 15 residues. Germline CDR1 reads SGHDT; CDR2 reads YYEEEE. CDR3 residues: CASSLAGTKVYEQYF. The CDR3 DNA reads as TGTGCCAGCAGCTTGGCAGGGACTAAGGTTTACGAGCAGTACTTC.

The chain has TRBV10-3 and TRBJ1-3; D remains unclear. V was shortened by 7 bases and J by 2 bases, with 6 bases between the two germline ends. Germline values: CDR1 ENHRY, CDR2 SYGVKD. The CDR3 has 12 residues. CDR3 amino acids: CAITDTGNTIYF. In DNA form, the CDR3 reads TGTGCCATCACCGACACTGGAAACACCATATATTTT.

The chain couples TRBV5-1 to TRBJ2-7; D possibly corresponds to TRBD2 (5 bases). The germline CDR1 and CDR2 sequences are SGHRS and YFSETQ. V was cut by 0 bases and J by 7 bases, with 23 bases left in between. There are 17 residues in the CDR3. CDR3 DNA: TGCGCCAGCAGCTTGGTTGCCTCCAAAGTTTTACGAGGGGAGCAGTACTTC. Protein sequence: CASSLVASKVLRGEQYF.

The rearrangement joins TRBV4-1 to TRBJ2-7; possible D gene TRBD1, 6 bases. Germline V gene sequence: CDR1 MGHRA, CDR2 YSYEKL. Between the trimmed V and J ends, which lost 1 base and 3 bases, there was a span of 10 bases. This CDR3 is built from 14 residues. CDR3 bases: TGCGCCAGCAGCCAAGGTTTCAGGGGCTACGAGCAGTACTTC. This encodes CASSQGFRGYEQYF.